This T cell receptor beta chain was found in a study of blood T cell repertoires in COVID-19 (dated by TCRdb to 2019 to 2021). In terms of the full investigation: The collaborator samples originated in the United States, Italy and Spain and spanned the acute and convalescent phases of COVID-19. Subjects who had been exposed to COVID-19, were actively infected with it, or had recovered from it provided the deeply sampled blood TCRbeta repertoires that made up the dataset. Where HLA class I and class II types were available, the types were taken from metadata supplied by the sample provider, not from assay-based typing. The sample metadata nearly always contained a de-identified subject ID, COVID-19 status, age in years and sex. The repertoires were made available in a free public database intended to serve as a resource for research on the immune response to SARS-CoV-2. The prospective study material was composed of cDNA or gDNA derived from T cells, B-cell-depleted T cells, or PBMCs. Samples came from the ongoing ImmuneRACE study (first 160 participants) plus 1,254 subjects from 6 global collaborators.

The immunoSEQ Assay, a bias-controlled multiplex PCR, was used to amplify TCRbeta CDR3 regions from genomic DNA. The source study handled its data this way. The number of nucleated cells in each sample was estimated by amplification of reference gene primers within the assay. To quantify the absolute abundance of each unique TCRbeta CDR3 rearrangement, sequence reads were collapsed and filtered. For each sample, productive Simpson clonality was calculated by taking the square root of Simpson's diversity index across productive rearrangements. TCRdb holds this immuneACCESS table with in-frame rearrangements only. Some clones are missing; in checked studies, unresolved V genes explain under half, and the rest has no known cause. That table furnishes V, J and clone size, whereas the DNA furnished D and trimming. The sample records 240,000 or so clones, more than 70% of which are singletons. The leading ten clones occupy 0.75% to 1% of the sample.

Study-wide conclusions, independent of this receptor: Clinical and demographic metadata were provided uncurated, with the amount varying by source and participant.

This clone was found once. Its recognized antigen is unknown. No per-base quality is available; no much larger clone lies one base away. Another Seattle source contributed samples from volunteer blood donors who had recovered from COVID-19. Collaborating institutions collected whole blood in K2EDTA tubes following their own protocols. For TCRbeta analysis, collaborators shipped samples in one of three forms: frozen whole blood, isolated PBMCs, or DNA extracted from either of those sample types. Sequences MGHDK (CDR1) and SYGVNS (CDR2) are obtained from the germline V gene. There are 15 amino acids in the CDR3, from cysteine to phenylalanine inclusive. The kept DNA is CDR3 alone, 45 bases in frame from the first base. V drops 9 bases and J drops 3 bases, leaving 18 bases in between.

The source of this sequence is a woman in her thirties or forties who had recovered from COVID-19. The sample was peripheral blood. The rearrangement combines TRBV25-1 with TRBJ2-1; TRBD2 might be the D gene, on 5 matching bases. The DNA sequence follows: TGTGCCAGTGGAGGAACGGGATCCCACTACAATGAGCAGTTCTTC. Its amino acids are CASGGTGSHYNEQFF. The CDR3 plus the reference TRBV25-1 and TRBJ2-1 genes for the other parts give the full variable domain: EADIYQTPRYLVIGTGKKITLECSQTMGHDKMYWYQQDPGMELHLIHYSYGVNSTEKGDLSSESTVSRIRTEHFPLTLESARPSHTSQYLCASGGTGSHYNEQFFGPGTRLTVL.